Only a few counts were recorded for the clone carrying this T cell receptor beta chain. This entry comes from a study of blood T cells in healthy people across ages. A J-beta primer mix and a sample-barcoded 5' primer were used in a second PCR of about 7 to 12 cycles. TCRdb reprocessed the 5' RACE reads with MiXCR, giving one entry per CDR3 protein. The data show 1.5 million to 2 million distinct CDR3 sequences, over 25% seen once. Sample: blood. This clonotype was obtained from a woman in her 30s in good health.

The CDR3 reads CASGPWGGQTHNEQFF. The CDR3 bases are TGTGCCAGCGGCCCCTGGGGAGGACAGACTCACAATGAGCAGTTCTTC. The chain links TRBV6-2 or TRBV6-3 to TRBJ2-1, with D perhaps TRBD1 or TRBD2 (6 bases each). CDR3 length equals 16 residues. The V end was cut by 8 bases, the J end by 5 bases, with 22 bases between. The germline V gene encodes CDR1 MNHEY and CDR2 SVGEGT.